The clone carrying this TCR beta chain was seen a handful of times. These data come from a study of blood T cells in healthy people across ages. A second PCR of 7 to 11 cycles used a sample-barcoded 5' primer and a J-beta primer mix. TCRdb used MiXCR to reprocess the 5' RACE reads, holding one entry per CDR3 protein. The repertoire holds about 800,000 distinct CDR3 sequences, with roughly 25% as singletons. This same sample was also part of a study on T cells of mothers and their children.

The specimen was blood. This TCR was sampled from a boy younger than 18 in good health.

The CDR3 reads CSALDRLNTEAFF. The CDR3 nucleotides are TGCAGTGCATTGGACAGATTGAACACTGAAGCTTTCTTT. The J gene is TRBJ1-1, the V gene TRBV20-1, with D perhaps matching TRBD1 (6 bases). Trimming removed 6 bases at V and 0 bases at J, with 11 bases between. The CDR3 is made up of 13 amino acids. The germline V gene has CDR1 DFQATT and CDR2 SNEGSKA (reference sequence).